One T cell receptor beta chain is described in this entry. The antigen is unknown. With 60 Vbeta and 13 Jbeta primers, the PCR was carried out. TCRdb keeps only in-frame clones here, not all; method: immunoSEQ multiplex PCR. The table shows some 140,000 clones, with around 83% occurring only once. This CDR3 region has 15 residues. From germline, CDR1 is SEHNR and CDR2 FQNEAQ (reference sequence). Trimming cost V 5 bases and J 5 bases; bases outside gene matches: 10. This specimen comes from a study of cytomegalovirus exposure and HLA in healthy donors. Overall study results and limits: Cytomegalovirus-associated TCR beta chains were listed, numbering 164.

The sequenced material came from PBMCs. The rearrangement uses TRBV7-9 and TRBJ2-5; the match to TRBD1 covers 8 bases. This clonotype was sampled from a male donor in good health and CMV-seropositive. The DNA of the CDR3 is TGTGCCAGCAGCATCAGGGGGCGCGCTCGTGAGACCCAGTACTTC. It codes for CASSIRGRARETQYF.